Listed below are T cell receptor beta chains from one sample, sequenced in a study of T-cell memory formation after mild COVID-19. TCRdb processed the 5' RACE reads anew with MiXCR; each CDR3 protein has one entry. Here the sample spans a few hundred thousand distinct CDR3 sequences, approximately 24% being singletons. Sequences were obtained from PBMCs or a T cell subset sorted from them (not recorded which). The receptors stem from an adult woman who had mild COVID-19 (a few samples of this study predate the infection). Cell type and time point are not known. Each CDR3 is given with its conserved first and last residue. Each record gives: D gene, clone size, V gene, J gene, CDR3 DNA, CDR3 protein. A D gene is named only where the DNA matches it firmly. Expanded clones are given a class, and other clones once, few, many or no size at all.

d_call: -; clone_size: few; v_call: TRBV7-3; j_call: TRBJ2-2; cdr3_nt: TGTGCCAGCAGCTTCGCGGTTGGGGAGCTGTTTTTT; cdr3_aa: CASSFAVGELFF
d_call: -; clone_size: -; v_call: TRBV7-6; j_call: TRBJ1-1; cdr3_nt: TGTGCCAGCAGCCTGACTTTACAAGGCGGGGGCACTGAAGCTTTCTTT; cdr3_aa: CASSLTLQGGGTEAFF
d_call: TRBD1; clone_size: few; v_call: TRBV12-3/TRBV12-4; j_call: TRBJ1-1; cdr3_nt: TGTGCCAGCAGCCCGCCCAACAGGGGCGGCACTGAAGCTTTCTTT; cdr3_aa: CASSPPNRGGTEAFF
d_call: -; clone_size: -; v_call: TRBV27; j_call: TRBJ1-2; cdr3_nt: TGTGCCAGCAGTTCGCACAGGGTCGGCGGCTACACCTTC; cdr3_aa: CASSSHRVGGYTF
d_call: -; clone_size: -; v_call: TRBV7-2; j_call: TRBJ1-5; cdr3_nt: TGTGCCAGCAGCTTAGATCCGAATCAGCCCCAGCATTTT; cdr3_aa: CASSLDPNQPQHF
d_call: -; clone_size: few; v_call: TRBV20-1; j_call: TRBJ1-1; cdr3_nt: TGCAGTGCCCTTCGAGGGGCGGGAACTGAAGCTTTCTTT; cdr3_aa: CSALRGAGTEAFF
d_call: -; clone_size: few; v_call: TRBV14; j_call: TRBJ2-1; cdr3_nt: TGTGCCAGCAGGACTGCCGACAATGAGCAGTTCTTC; cdr3_aa: CASRTADNEQFF
d_call: -; clone_size: -; v_call: TRBV29-1; j_call: TRBJ1-1; cdr3_nt: TGCAGCGTTGAAGGGGCAGGGAGCAACACTGAAGCTTTCTTT; cdr3_aa: CSVEGAGSNTEAFF
d_call: TRBD1; clone_size: -; v_call: TRBV7-3; j_call: TRBJ1-2; cdr3_nt: TGTGCCAGCAGCTCCATCGTCAGGGGGCCCCATGGCTACACCTTC; cdr3_aa: CASSSIVRGPHGYTF
d_call: -; clone_size: few; v_call: TRBV7-9; j_call: TRBJ2-1; cdr3_nt: TGTGCCACGGGAGACTACAATGAGCAGTTCTTC; cdr3_aa: CATGDYNEQFF
d_call: TRBD1; clone_size: few; v_call: TRBV4-2; j_call: TRBJ2-7; cdr3_nt: TGTGCCAGCAGCTCCCACACCGGGACAGAGTACGAGCAGTACTTC; cdr3_aa: CASSSHTGTEYEQYF
d_call: -; clone_size: few; v_call: TRBV20-1; j_call: TRBJ1-5; cdr3_nt: TGCAGTGCTAGAGGATACAGGGACCTAAATCAGCCCCAGCATTTT; cdr3_aa: CSARGYRDLNQPQHF
d_call: TRBD2; clone_size: many; v_call: TRBV11-2; j_call: TRBJ2-1; cdr3_nt: TGTGCCAGCAGCTTAGACCGGGGGGGTAATGAGCAGTTCTTC; cdr3_aa: CASSLDRGGNEQFF
d_call: TRBD1; clone_size: few; v_call: TRBV5-1; j_call: TRBJ1-1; cdr3_nt: TGCGCCAGCAGCTCGCGTACGGACAGGGTGGCTGAAGCTTTCTTT; cdr3_aa: CASSSRTDRVAEAFF
d_call: -; clone_size: few; v_call: TRBV24-1; j_call: TRBJ2-1; cdr3_nt: TGTGCCACCAGTGCCGGTAGCTCCTACAATGAGCAGTTCTTC; cdr3_aa: CATSAGSSYNEQFF
d_call: -; clone_size: -; v_call: TRBV18; j_call: TRBJ2-1; cdr3_nt: TGTGCCAGCTCACCATGGGGGGCGGGCGATGAGCAGTTCTTC; cdr3_aa: CASSPWGAGDEQFF
d_call: -; clone_size: few; v_call: TRBV30; j_call: TRBJ1-1; cdr3_nt: TGTGCCTGGAGTGTAAGATGGTGGCGACAAGCTCCAGAGATGAACACTGAAGCTTTCTTT; cdr3_aa: CAWSVRWWRQAPEMNTEAFF
d_call: -; clone_size: few; v_call: TRBV6-5; j_call: TRBJ1-2; cdr3_nt: TGTGCCAGCAGTTCCCTCCGATACCATGGCTACACCTTC; cdr3_aa: CASSSLRYHGYTF
d_call: TRBD1; clone_size: few; v_call: TRBV5-1; j_call: TRBJ2-4; cdr3_nt: TGCGCCAGCAGCAGGGGACAGGGGGCCGACATTCAGTACTTC; cdr3_aa: CASSRGQGADIQYF
d_call: -; clone_size: -; v_call: TRBV30; j_call: TRBJ1-5; cdr3_nt: TGTGCCTGGAGTGTACCACGAGCATATAGCAATCAGCCCCAGCATTTT; cdr3_aa: CAWSVPRAYSNQPQHF
d_call: TRBD2; clone_size: -; v_call: TRBV11-1; j_call: TRBJ2-7; cdr3_nt: TGTGCCAGCAGCATAAATCCTAGCGGGACAACCTACGAGCAGTACTTC; cdr3_aa: CASSINPSGTTYEQYF
d_call: -; clone_size: few; v_call: TRBV20-1; j_call: TRBJ1-4; cdr3_nt: TGCAGTGCTAGAGGCGGGACCGTTTTTATCGAAAAACTGTTTTTT; cdr3_aa: CSARGGTVFIEKLFF
d_call: TRBD1; clone_size: -; v_call: TRBV28; j_call: TRBJ2-4; cdr3_nt: TGTGCCAGCGCCGGACAGGGGGGTGCCAAAAACATTCAGTACTTC; cdr3_aa: CASAGQGGAKNIQYF
d_call: -; clone_size: -; v_call: TRBV15; j_call: TRBJ1-5; cdr3_nt: TGTGCCACCAGCAGGCGGGATCAGCCCCAGCATTTT; cdr3_aa: CATSRRDQPQHF
d_call: -; clone_size: few; v_call: TRBV29-1; j_call: TRBJ1-1; cdr3_nt: TGCAGCGTGGGGCGAGGCACTGAAGCTTTCTTT; cdr3_aa: CSVGRGTEAFF
d_call: -; clone_size: -; v_call: TRBV14; j_call: TRBJ1-3; cdr3_nt: TGTGCCAGCAGCCAAGATAGGAGGGCCGCAAACACCATATATTTT; cdr3_aa: CASSQDRRAANTIYF
d_call: -; clone_size: few; v_call: TRBV3-1; j_call: TRBJ2-1; cdr3_nt: TGTGCCAGCAGCCAAGATTCGAGCTCCTACAATGAGCAGTTCTTC; cdr3_aa: CASSQDSSSYNEQFF
d_call: -; clone_size: few; v_call: TRBV7-3; j_call: TRBJ2-7; cdr3_nt: TGTGCCAGCAGCTTAGCGGGGCCGAACGAGCAGTACTTC; cdr3_aa: CASSLAGPNEQYF
d_call: -; clone_size: -; v_call: TRBV6-5; j_call: TRBJ1-1; cdr3_nt: TGTGCCAGCAGCTATCGGGTAGGACGCAACACTGAAGCTTTCTTT; cdr3_aa: CASSYRVGRNTEAFF
d_call: -; clone_size: -; v_call: TRBV20-1; j_call: TRBJ2-7; cdr3_nt: TGCAGTGCTAGAACAGGGAGTCACTACGAGCAGTACTTC; cdr3_aa: CSARTGSHYEQYF
d_call: -; clone_size: -; v_call: TRBV5-1; j_call: TRBJ1-1; cdr3_nt: TGCGCCAGCAGCTTGGGACAGGCGGTGAACACTGAAGCTTTCTTT; cdr3_aa: CASSLGQAVNTEAFF
d_call: -; clone_size: -; v_call: TRBV12-3/TRBV12-4; j_call: TRBJ2-3; cdr3_nt: TGTGCCAGCAGTTTTATTGGGGCAGATACGCAGTATTTT; cdr3_aa: CASSFIGADTQYF
d_call: TRBD2; clone_size: few; v_call: TRBV4-1; j_call: TRBJ2-5; cdr3_nt: TGCGCCAGCAGCCAAGTCCCGGCCAGCGGGGAGTACCAAGAGACCCAGTACTTC; cdr3_aa: CASSQVPASGEYQETQYF
d_call: -; clone_size: -; v_call: TRBV10-3; j_call: TRBJ2-1; cdr3_nt: TGTGCCATCAGTGAGCCAGCACCATCCTACAATGAGCAGTTCTTC; cdr3_aa: CAISEPAPSYNEQFF
d_call: -; clone_size: few; v_call: TRBV24-1; j_call: TRBJ2-5; cdr3_nt: TGTGCCACCAGTGATATCGGGACACCGGGGGTCCAGTACTTC; cdr3_aa: CATSDIGTPGVQYF